Listed below are T cell receptor beta chains from one sample, sequenced in a study of blood T cells in healthy people across ages. MiXCR, run by TCRdb on the 5' RACE reads, gives a single entry per CDR3 protein. Of roughly 2 million distinct CDR3 sequences in the sample, around 48% were seen once. Sequences were obtained from blood. Every receptor here comes from a woman aged 35 to 49 in good health. The CDR3 runs from the conserved cysteine through the conserved F or W. D genes are given only for firm matches. Expanded clones get a size class; other rows say once, few or many, or leave the size out.

NA,TRBV12-3/TRBV12-4,TRBJ2-1,NA,CASSLSGGSEQFF,TGTGCCAGCAGTTTATCGGGGGGCTCTGAGCAGTTCTTC
NA,TRBV6-4,TRBJ1-2,NA,CASSPLPGRNGYTF,TGTGCCAGCAGTCCCTTACCGGGGAGGAATGGCTACACCTTC
NA,TRBV5-6,TRBJ2-3,NA,CACSFGTMITDTQYF,TGTGCCTGCAGCTTCGGTACGATGATCACAGATACGCAGTATTTT
NA,TRBV5-5,TRBJ2-2,NA,CASTLRQLTGELFF,TGTGCCAGCACCTTAAGACAACTCACCGGGGAGCTGTTTTTT
NA,TRBV4-1,TRBJ2-7,TRBD2,CASSQVPASGSYEQYF,TGCGCCAGCAGCCAAGTCCCGGCTAGCGGGTCCTACGAGCAGTACTTC
NA,TRBV7-8,TRBJ1-6,TRBD1,CASSPSRGQGISPLHF,TGTGCCAGCAGCCCTAGTAGGGGACAGGGCATTTCACCCCTCCACTTT
NA,TRBV5-1,TRBJ2-1,NA,CASSLEVGLEQFF,TGCGCCAGCAGCTTGGAGGTTGGATTAGAGCAGTTCTTC
few,TRBV20-1,TRBJ1-2,NA,CSAGPTVNYGYTF,TGCAGTGCCGGCCCAACAGTTAACTATGGCTACACCTTC
NA,TRBV3-1,TRBJ1-2,NA,CASSQDIPTECGYTF,TGTGCCAGCAGCCAAGATATCCCTACCGAGTGTGGCTACACCTTC
few,TRBV20-1,TRBJ2-1,NA,CSASGGPGRNEQFF,TGCAGTGCTAGCGGGGGTCCCGGGAGAAATGAGCAGTTCTTC
NA,TRBV5-6,TRBJ2-4,NA,CASSLRGVKNIQYF,TGTGCCAGCAGCTTGAGAGGGGTGAAAAACATTCAGTACTTC